These 11 T cell receptor beta chains originate from one sample sequenced in a study of blood T cell repertoires in COVID-19. Here immunoSEQ multiplex PCR was the method, and the copy in TCRdb shows in-frame clones only, minus some. Among over 200,000 clones listed, approximately 85% were seen once. The sequenced sample was peripheral blood. These receptors all stem from a human donor in a cohort sampled during active COVID-19.

The gene calls are TRBV5-1 and TRBJ2-7, with 7 bases that match TRBD1. CDR1 SGHRS and CDR2 YFSETQ come from the germline V gene. V dropped 2 bases and J dropped 2; count of bases not matched to a gene: 7. This CDR3 comprises 15 residues. The CDR3 region is CASSFRQGPTYEQYF. The CDR3 nucleotides are TGCGCCAGCAGCTTCAGACAGGGTCCGACCTACGAGCAGTACTTC.

This chain uses TRBV9 with TRBJ1-6; D is perhaps TRBD1 (6 bases). CDR1 is SGDLS, CDR2 YYNGEE, per germline. Trimming pared 1 base from V and 6 bases from J, leaving 11 bases between. The CDR3 consists of 15 residues. CDR3 in DNA: TGTGCCAGCAGCGTAATGGGGGACATTAATTCACCCCTCCACTTT. Residues: CASSVMGDINSPLHF.

The CDR3, as DNA: TGTGCCAGCAGTTTAGTCCAGGGATGGCGGAACGAGCAGTACTTC. Residues: CASSLVQGWRNEQYF. The rearrangement joins TRBV27 to TRBJ2-7, with D possibly TRBD1 on 5 matching bases. Germline V gives CDR1 MNHEY, CDR2 SMNVEV (reference sequence). There are 15 residues in the CDR3. V lost 2 bases to trimming and J lost 5 bases, with 16 bases between them.

The chain employs TRBV4-3 and TRBJ2-7; tentatively, D is TRBD2 (7 bases). This CDR3 is 15 amino acids long. CDR1 and CDR2 (germline): LGHNA, YSLEER. V lost 1 base, J lost 5 bases, and 15 bases lay in between. CDR3 protein: CASSQVIGGANEQYF. The CDR3 DNA is TGCGCCAGCAGCCAAGTGATAGGGGGGGCCAACGAGCAGTACTTC.

V is TRBV24-1 and J is TRBJ1-1; tentative D call: TRBD1 (5 bases). There are 14 residues in the CDR3. Trimming removed 5 bases at V and 0 bases at J, with 9 bases between. Germline-derived CDR1 and CDR2 are KGHDR and SFDVKD. The CDR3 reads CATSATAMNTEAFF. CDR3 coding DNA: TGTGCCACCAGTGCGACAGCGATGAACACTGAAGCTTTCTTT.

This rearrangement joins TRBV2 to TRBJ1-5; no clear D. Trimming pared 6 bases from V and 3 bases from J, leaving 6 bases between. Looked up from germline, CDR1 is SNHLY and CDR2 is FYNNEI. The CDR3 length is 12 residues. The CDR3 DNA sequence: TGTGCCAGCAGCTACCCCAATCAGCCCCAGCATTTT. It translates to CASSYPNQPQHF.

The CDR3 reads CASSQGGSGGETQYF. The CDR3 DNA sequence: TGCGCCAGCAGCCAAGGGGGCAGCGGGGGTGAGACCCAGTACTTC. The V and J genes are TRBV4-3 and TRBJ2-5; 8 bases fit TRBD2. The trim removed 1 base at V and 5 bases at J, leaving 6 bases unmatched. CDR1 and CDR2 (germline): LGHNA, YSLEER. The CDR3 is 15 amino acids.

This clone was picked up one time. The chain employs TRBV1 and TRBJ2-1; TRBD2 was called by the table and not checked on the DNA. TRBV1 is a pseudogene locus. The CDR3 sequence is 15 residues long. CDR3 in amino acids: CTSSYGLAGYNEQFF. Written as DNA, the CDR3 is TGCACCAGCAGCTATGGACTAGCGGGATACAATGAGCAGTTCTTC.

The chain uses TRBV18 and TRBJ1-3; D is uncertain. The CDR3 is 14 residues long. The germline gives CDR1 KGHSH, CDR2 LQKENI. V shed 2 bases and J shed 0 bases, with 5 bases lying between them. The CDR3 sequence is CASSPGLSGNTIYF. In nucleotides, the CDR3 is TGTGCCAGCTCACCAGGGCTCTCTGGAAACACCATATATTTT.

This clone came up a few times. The V call is TRBV20-1, the J call TRBJ1-2; maybe TRBD1 (6 bases). In germline, CDR1 is DFQATT, CDR2 SNEGSKA (reference sequence). The CDR3 length is 11 residues. V shed 6 bases and J shed 7 bases, with 12 bases lying between them. As DNA, the CDR3 is TGCAGTGCAGGGGTAGGGGGTGGCTACACCTTC. This gives the protein CSAGVGGGYTF.

The gene calls are TRBV11-2 and TRBJ1-1; a possible D gene is TRBD1 (6 bases). This CDR3 spans 14 amino acids. V was pared by 2 bases and J by 8 bases, with 15 bases between. Looked up from germline, CDR1 is SGHAT and CDR2 is FQNNGV. CDR3 DNA sequence: TGTGCCAGCAGCTTAATATTGGGGGGGCCGGAAGCTTTCTTT. This codes for CASSLILGGPEAFF.